Listed below are T cell receptor beta chains from one sample, sequenced in a study of blood T cells in healthy people across ages. A single record per CDR3 protein comes from TCRdb applying MiXCR to the 5' RACE reads. The sample consists of 2 million or so distinct CDR3 sequences, about 50% of them appearing once. The material sequenced was blood. Source of these receptors: a woman aged 40 to 50 in good health. The CDR3 runs from the conserved cysteine through the conserved F or W. A D gene is named only where the DNA matches it firmly. Only part of the rows carry a size: once, few, many, or a class if the clone is expanded.

size | J | V | D | CDR3 | DNA
- | TRBJ2-5 | TRBV11-1 | - | CASSLRINQETQYF | TGTGCCAGCAGCTTACGCATTAATCAAGAGACCCAGTACTTC
- | TRBJ2-1 | TRBV5-1 | - | CASSPDINSYNEQFF | TGCGCCAGCAGCCCAGACATTAACTCCTACAATGAGCAGTTCTTC
few | TRBJ2-7 | TRBV6-1 | - | CASSEGGLQIYEQYF | TGTGCCAGCAGTGAAGGGGGCTTGCAAATCTACGAGCAGTACTTC
- | TRBJ2-1 | TRBV11-2 | - | CASSLVRTSSYNEQFF | TGTGCCAGCAGCTTAGTCAGAACGAGCTCCTACAATGAGCAGTTCTTC
- | TRBJ2-1 | TRBV7-2 | TRBD1 | CASSLMGQGINEQFF | TGTGCCAGCAGCTTAATGGGACAGGGAATCAATGAGCAGTTCTTC
- | TRBJ2-7 | TRBV11-3 | - | CASRLARLCEQYF | TGTGCCAGCCGCCTCGCGAGGCTCTGCGAGCAGTACTTC
few | TRBJ2-3 | TRBV2 | TRBD1 | CASSGDRGRMGDTQYF | TGTGCCAGCAGTGGAGACAGGGGGCGCATGGGAGATACGCAGTATTTT
- | TRBJ2-5 | TRBV10-2 | TRBD1 | CASKGQGPYGQYF | TGCGCCAGCAAGGGACAGGGGCCATACGGGCAGTACTTC
few | TRBJ2-3 | TRBV20-1 | - | CSAPHGLGTDTQYF | TGCAGTGCTCCACATGGTCTCGGCACAGATACGCAGTATTTT
many | TRBJ2-7 | TRBV28 | - | CASSPRNEQYF | TGTGCCAGCAGCCCCCGGAACGAGCAGTACTTC
few | TRBJ2-4 | TRBV18 | - | CASSTVGSSAKNIQYF | TGTGCCAGCTCAACAGTTGGAAGTTCGGCCAAAAACATTCAGTACTTC
few | TRBJ2-7 | TRBV7-2 | - | CASSFLASPYEQYF | TGTGCCAGCAGCTTCCTGGCTAGCCCCTACGAGCAGTACTTC
- | TRBJ1-2 | TRBV6-6 | - | CASIQGTNGYTF | TGTGCCAGTATCCAGGGGACCAATGGCTACACCTTC
- | TRBJ1-5 | TRBV7-2 | TRBD1 | CASAGQGNQPQHF | TGTGCCAGCGCGGGACAGGGCAATCAGCCCCAGCATTTT
- | TRBJ2-3 | TRBV24-1 | TRBD2 | CATSGNPGGLAGGPSADTQYF | TGTGCCACCAGTGGTAACCCCGGTGGCCTAGCGGGGGGGCCATCAGCAGATACGCAGTATTTT
- | TRBJ2-1 | TRBV27 | - | CANSLVSSYNEQFF | TGTGCCAACAGCCTTGTGAGCTCCTACAATGAGCAGTTCTTC
- | TRBJ2-4 | TRBV25-1 | - | CASSESEVAKNIQYF | TGTGCCAGCAGTGAATCAGAGGTGGCCAAAAACATTCAGTACTTC
- | TRBJ1-5 | TRBV5-4 | - | CASSSVLLDRRSTDQPQHF | TGTGCCAGCAGCTCCGTCCTGCTCGACAGACGCAGTACCGATCAGCCCCAGCATTTT
many | TRBJ2-7 | TRBV28 | TRBD1 | CASSPDRVSYEQYF | TGTGCCAGCAGCCCCGACAGGGTCTCCTACGAGCAGTACTTC
- | TRBJ1-2 | TRBV7-9 | - | CAGSFGGDGYTF | TGTGCCGGCAGCTTCGGGGGCGATGGCTACACCTTC
few | TRBJ2-7 | TRBV5-1 | - | CASSLGLSGGTYEQYF | TGCGCCAGCAGCTTGGGGCTTAGCGGTGGGACCTACGAGCAGTACTTC
few | TRBJ1-2 | TRBV4-1 | - | CASSPFDNMSYGYTF | TGCGCCAGCAGCCCGTTTGACAACATGAGCTATGGCTACACCTTC
- | TRBJ2-1 | TRBV24-1 | TRBD2 | CATSEEAGVHNEQFF | TGTGCCACCAGTGAGGAAGCGGGGGTCCACAATGAGCAGTTCTTC
- | TRBJ2-7 | TRBV20-1 | - | CSARFWNYEQYF | TGCAGTGCTCGTTTTTGGAACTACGAGCAGTACTTC
once | TRBJ1-1 | TRBV4-3 | TRBD1 | CASSQWTGEMNTEAFF | TGCGCCAGCAGCCAGTGGACAGGCGAAATGAACACCGAAGCTTTCTTT
- | TRBJ2-3 | TRBV12-3/TRBV12-4 | - | CASNRGTTDTQYF | TGTGCCAGCAACCGGGGGACCACAGATACGCAGTATTTT
- | TRBJ2-3 | TRBV6-5 | - | CASSPVRFTDTQYF | TGTGCCAGCAGTCCAGTTCGGTTCACAGATACGCAGTATTTT
- | TRBJ2-7 | TRBV3-1 | - | CASSQRHGGNSYGQYF | TGTGCCAGCAGCCAGCGACATGGAGGGAACTCCTACGGGCAGTACTTC
- | TRBJ2-1 | TRBV4-1 | TRBD2 | CASSQVSAGAGDNEQFF | TGCGCCAGCAGCCAAGTTTCAGCGGGGGCAGGTGATAATGAGCAGTTCTTC
many | TRBJ2-5 | TRBV7-2 | - | CASSLGGNQETQYF | TGTGCCAGCAGCTTAGGAGGGAACCAAGAGACCCAGTACTTC
few | TRBJ1-5 | TRBV12-3/TRBV12-4 | - | CASSLGQGIGNQPQHF | TGTGCCAGCAGTTTAGGGCAGGGGATCGGCAATCAGCCCCAGCATTTT
- | TRBJ2-1 | TRBV4-1 | - | CASSQGQIAYNEQFF | TGCGCCAGCAGCCAAGGACAGATAGCCTACAATGAGCAGTTCTTC
few | TRBJ2-1 | TRBV7-2 | TRBD2 | CASSWGLAVRYNEQFF | TGTGCCAGCAGCTGGGGACTAGCGGTTCGGTACAATGAGCAGTTCTTC
few | TRBJ2-3 | TRBV9 | - | CASSAGVGGTDTQYF | TGTGCCAGCAGCGCGGGGGTGGGGGGCACAGATACGCAGTATTTT
few | TRBJ2-3 | TRBV28 | TRBD2 | CASSLRLAGSRDTQYF | TGTGCCAGCAGTTTAAGACTAGCGGGGTCCCGGGATACGCAGTATTTT
many | TRBJ2-7 | TRBV29-1 | - | CSVSGASYEQYF | TGCAGCGTGTCAGGGGCCTCCTACGAGCAGTACTTC
once | TRBJ1-2 | TRBV7-9 | - | CASSSFPQDGYGYTF | TGTGCCAGCAGCTCTTTTCCCCAGGATGGCTATGGCTACACCTTC
- | TRBJ2-1 | TRBV28 | TRBD2 | CASSQMAGGRDEQFF | TGTGCCAGCAGTCAAATGGCGGGGGGGCGGGATGAGCAGTTCTTC
- | TRBJ2-7 | TRBV10-1 | - | CASSEAGAKAYEQYF | TGCGCCAGCAGTGAGGCGGGGGCCAAGGCCTACGAGCAGTACTTC
- | TRBJ2-3 | TRBV7-2 | TRBD2 | CASSGRGGLSVDTQYF | TGTGCCAGCAGCGGTCGGGGGGGCCTATCGGTAGATACGCAGTATTTT
- | TRBJ1-6 | TRBV4-1 | - | CASSQESRGRANPKNSPLHF | TGCGCCAGCAGCCAAGAATCCAGGGGACGGGCTAACCCTAAGAATTCACCCCTCCACTTT
few | TRBJ2-3 | TRBV24-1 | TRBD2 | CATSDMTSGDTDTQYF | TGTGCCACCAGTGATATGACTAGCGGGGACACAGATACGCAGTATTTT
- | TRBJ2-7 | TRBV29-1 | TRBD1 | CNVEERGQGFEQYF | TGCAACGTTGAAGAGCGAGGACAGGGTTTCGAGCAGTACTTC
few | TRBJ2-6 | TRBV27 | - | CASSLAPTGFGANVLTF | TGTGCCAGCAGTTTAGCACCAACAGGTTTTGGGGCCAACGTCCTGACTTTC
few | TRBJ2-3 | TRBV2 | TRBD1 | CASKENRGITDTQYF | TGTGCCAGCAAGGAAAACAGGGGAATCACAGATACGCAGTATTTT
- | TRBJ2-1 | TRBV4-3 | TRBD2 | CASSPRGFSYNEQFF | TGCGCCAGCAGCCCGCGGGGGTTCTCCTACAATGAGCAGTTCTTC
few | TRBJ2-5 | TRBV10-3 | TRBD1 | CAISEPGTGGLETQYF | TGTGCCATCAGTGAGCCCGGGACAGGGGGTCTCGAGACCCAGTACTTC
- | TRBJ2-3 | TRBV6-2/TRBV6-3 | TRBD1 | CASSYPTGGRDTQYF | TGTGCCAGCAGTTACCCCACAGGGGGCAGAGATACGCAGTATTTT
- | TRBJ1-5 | TRBV6-2/TRBV6-3 | - | CASSYSPGRAHSNQPQHF | TGTGCCAGCAGTTACTCTCCAGGGAGGGCGCATAGCAATCAGCCCCAGCATTTT
- | TRBJ2-1 | TRBV6-5 | - | CASSSQPIDRAIYNEQFF | TGTGCCAGCAGTTCCCAGCCTATTGATCGGGCTATCTACAATGAGCAGTTCTTC
few | TRBJ2-3 | TRBV6-5 | TRBD1 | CASSYGPLGTDTDTQYF | TGTGCCAGCAGTTACGGCCCACTAGGGACAGACACAGATACGCAGTATTTT